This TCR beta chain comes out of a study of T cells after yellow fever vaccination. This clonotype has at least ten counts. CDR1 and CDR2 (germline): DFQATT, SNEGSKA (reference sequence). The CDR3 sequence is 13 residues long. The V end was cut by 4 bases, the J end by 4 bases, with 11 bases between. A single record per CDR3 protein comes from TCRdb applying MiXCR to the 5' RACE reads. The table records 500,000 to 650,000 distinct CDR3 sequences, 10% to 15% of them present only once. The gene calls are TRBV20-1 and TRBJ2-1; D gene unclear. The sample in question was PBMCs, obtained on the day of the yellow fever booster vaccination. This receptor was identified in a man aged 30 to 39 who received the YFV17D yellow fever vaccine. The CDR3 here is CSANRPRYNEQFF. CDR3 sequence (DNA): TGCAGTGCTAACCGGCCCCGATACAATGAGCAGTTCTTC.